These 15 T cell receptor beta chains share one sample of origin, sequenced in a study of T cell clones after liver transplantation. Method: immunoSEQ multiplex PCR; TCRdb's copy keeps in-frame clones and lacks some. The sample lists about 76,000 clones, approximately 82% occurring once. This material consisted of CD4+ T cells from blood, taken at the 22-month timepoint. These receptors were obtained from a human patient who received a liver transplant. Some of these T cells may belong to the graft donor.

The gene calls are TRBV19 and TRBJ1-5; 7 positions agree with TRBD1. CDR1 is LNHDA, CDR2 SQIVND, per germline (reference sequence). V gave up 8 bases and J gave up 4 bases; unmatched junction bases: 5. CDR3 length equals 13 residues. The CDR3 DNA follows: TGTGCCAGTGATGACAGGGTTAATCAGCCCCAGCATTTT. Translating gives CASDDRVNQPQHF. Complete variable domain (other parts from reference TRBV19 and TRBJ1-5): DGGITQSPKYLFRKEGQNVTLSCEQNLNHDAMYWYRQDPGQGLRLIYYSQIVNDFQKGDIAEGYSVSREKKESFPLTVTSAQKNPTAFYLCASDDRVNQPQHFGDGTRLSIL.

This clone came up once. This sequence joins TRBV4-3 and TRBJ1-4; D is perhaps TRBD1 (5 bases). This CDR3 has 15 residues. The V end was cut by 0 bases, the J end by 8 bases, with 13 bases between. The germline V gene encodes CDR1 LGHNA and CDR2 YSLEER. The CDR3 bases are TGCGCCAGCAGCCAAGATTACAGGTCGTGGGAAAAACTGTTTTTT. Encoded protein: CASSQDYRSWEKLFF.

This clone was detected once. The rearrangement uses TRBV28 and TRBJ2-1; a possible D gene is TRBD2 (6 bases). The CDR3 is 14 amino acids. Per germline, CDR1 MDHEN and CDR2 SYDVKM. V was cut by 7 bases and J by 9 bases, with 19 bases left in between. CDR3 loop: CASMLASGAVEQFF. DNA of the CDR3: TGTGCCAGCATGCTAGCGTCTGGCGCGGTTGAGCAGTTCTTC.

This clone turned up a few times. The chain carries TRBV6-1 and TRBJ1-2; D is undetermined. The CDR3 has 12 amino acids. V gave up 2 bases and J gave up 3 bases, with 4 bases separating them. Germline lookup yields CDR1 MNHNS and CDR2 SASEGT. CDR3 loop: CASSEQYYGYTF. The DNA for the CDR3 is TGTGCCAGCAGTGAACAGTACTATGGCTACACCTTC.

CDR3 region: CASSRERQGSNYGYTF. The CDR3 DNA sequence: TGTGCCAGCAGTAGGGAGAGACAGGGATCAAACTATGGCTACACCTTC. This sequence joins TRBV27 and TRBJ1-2, with TRBD1 matching over 7 bases. The CDR3 runs to 16 residues. Germline trimming cut 5 bases from V and 2 bases from J; bases unmatched to any gene: 11. Germline V gene lookup returns CDR1 MNHEY and CDR2 SMNVEV (reference sequence).

The chain is built from TRBV5-1 and TRBJ2-7; TRBD1 aligns across 8 bases. The V segment lost 1 base and the J segment 6 bases; nucleotides outside the gene matches: 9. The CDR3 length is 15 residues. Germline CDR1 and CDR2: SGHRS and YFSETQ. The CDR3 DNA reads TGCGCCAGCAGCTTGACCCAGGGGGCCCGAAGCGAGCAGTACTTC. Translated: CASSLTQGARSEQYF.

This clone was seen only a few times. The V and J genes are TRBV15 and TRBJ2-1; TRBD2 matches 11 bases. CDR3 size: 15 residues. V was pared by 3 bases and J by 6 bases, with 4 bases of the junction left unmatched. CDR1 is LNHNV, CDR2 YYDKDF, per germline (reference sequence). The CDR3 coding sequence is TGTGCCACCAGCAGTCTCACTAGCGGGAGCAATGAGCAGTTCTTC. Translation: CATSSLTSGSNEQFF.

The chain carries TRBV12-5 and TRBJ1-6; 9 positions agree with TRBD1. The germline V gene encodes CDR1 LGHNT and CDR2 FRNRAP. The CDR3 contains 14 residues. The ends lost 6 bases at V and 9 bases at J; junction bases unmatched: 6. The CDR3 region has the DNA TGTGCTAGTGGCCCCGGACAGGGGAGTTCACCCCTCCACTTT. Its translation is CASGPGQGSSPLHF.

This clone was picked up one time. The chain employs TRBV15 and TRBJ1-2; possible D gene TRBD1, 6 bases. Germline CDR1 and CDR2: LNHNV and YYDKDF (reference sequence). CDR3 length equals 15 residues. V shed 2 bases and J shed 6 bases, with 16 bases lying between them. The CDR3 loop reads CATSRNRVGGDGYTF. The CDR3 DNA follows: TGTGCCACCAGCAGAAACAGGGTTGGAGGGGATGGCTACACCTTC.

This clone was seen once. The chain uses TRBV20-1 and TRBJ1-2; a possible D gene is TRBD1 (6 bases). V lost 6 bases and J lost 6, with 11 bases in between. The CDR3 runs 11 residues. Germline V gives CDR1 DFQATT, CDR2 SNEGSKA (reference sequence). CDR3 bases: TGCAGTGCCGAAGACAGGCATGGCTACACCTTC. Amino acid sequence: CSAEDRHGYTF.

This chain joins TRBV28 and TRBJ2-7; D possibly uses TRBD1 or TRBD2 (5 bases each). This CDR3 region has 12 residues. Germline values: CDR1 MDHEN, CDR2 SYDVKM. The germline V and J ends were trimmed by 3 bases and 9 bases, with 12 bases remaining between them. CDR3 coding DNA: TGTGCCAGCAGTTTGGATAGGGACGTGCAGTACTTC. Translated: CASSLDRDVQYF. The entire variable domain, with the rest obtained from reference TRBV28 and TRBJ2-7, is as follows: DVKVTQSSRYLVKRTGEKVFLECVQDMDHENMFWYRQDPGLGLRLIYFSYDVKMKEKGDIPEGYSVSREKKERFSLILESASTNQTSMYLCASSLDRDVQYFGPGTRLTVT.

The chain joins TRBV11-2 to TRBJ2-3, with D perhaps TRBD2 (6 bases). The CDR3 covers 16 residues. Germline assignment: CDR1 SGHAT and CDR2 FQNNGV. V was shortened by 5 bases and J by 3 bases, with 18 bases between the two germline ends. For the CDR3, the DNA is TGTGCCAGCAGCAACGGGCTCGCCGGGGGAACAGATACGCAGTATTTT. Amino acids: CASSNGLAGGTDTQYF.

V is TRBV15 and J is TRBJ2-1; TRBD2 agrees at 8 bases. With 0 bases clipped from V and 5 bases from J, the junction kept 3 bases outside the gene matches. The CDR3 is 15 amino acids. The germline V gene has CDR1 LNHNV and CDR2 YYDKDF (reference sequence). The CDR3 DNA follows: TGTGCCACCAGCAGAGAGAGCGGGAGCCACAATGAGCAGTTCTTC. The encoded protein is CATSRESGSHNEQFF.

V and J are TRBV15 and TRBJ1-1; TRBD1 is a possible D gene (5 bases). This CDR3 spans 19 amino acids. V was trimmed by 1 base and J by 2 bases, leaving 23 bases between them. Germline V gene sequence: CDR1 LNHNV, CDR2 YYDKDF (reference sequence). In DNA form, the CDR3 reads TGTGCCACCAGCAGAGGGGAGCCTAGGACACAACGGGGCAACACTGAAGCTTTCTTT. It encodes CATSRGEPRTQRGNTEAFF.

In its sample, this clone was seen once. CDR3 sequence: CASSLGESAGNTIYF. DNA for the CDR3: TGCGCCAGCAGCCTCGGAGAATCCGCTGGAAACACCATATATTTT. The chain recombines TRBV5-1 with TRBJ1-3; D unresolved. Germline V CDR1 and CDR2: SGHRS, YFSETQ. This CDR3 has 15 residues. V was shortened by 4 bases and J by 2 bases, with 13 bases between the two germline ends.